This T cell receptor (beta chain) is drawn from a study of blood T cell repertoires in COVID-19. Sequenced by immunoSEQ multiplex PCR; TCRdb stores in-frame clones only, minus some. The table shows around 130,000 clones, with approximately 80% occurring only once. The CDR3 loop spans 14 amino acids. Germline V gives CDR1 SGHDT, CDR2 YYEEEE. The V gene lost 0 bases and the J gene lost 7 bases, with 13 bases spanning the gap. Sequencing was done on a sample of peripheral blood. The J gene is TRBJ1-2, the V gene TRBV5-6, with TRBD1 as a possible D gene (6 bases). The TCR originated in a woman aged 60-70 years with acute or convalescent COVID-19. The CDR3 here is CASSLVQGLAGYTF. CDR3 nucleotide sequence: TGTGCCAGCAGCTTGGTACAGGGTCTGGCTGGCTACACCTTC.